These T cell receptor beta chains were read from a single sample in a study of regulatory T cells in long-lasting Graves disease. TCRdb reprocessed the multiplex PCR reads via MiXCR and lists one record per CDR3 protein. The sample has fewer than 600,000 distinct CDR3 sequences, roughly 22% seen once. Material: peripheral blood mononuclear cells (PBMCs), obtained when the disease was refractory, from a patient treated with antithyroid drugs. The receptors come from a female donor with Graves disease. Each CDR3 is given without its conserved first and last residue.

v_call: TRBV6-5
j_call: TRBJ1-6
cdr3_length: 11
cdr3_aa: ASSYLWDSPLH

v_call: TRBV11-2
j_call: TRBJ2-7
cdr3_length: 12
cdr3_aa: ASSAQQWTYEQY

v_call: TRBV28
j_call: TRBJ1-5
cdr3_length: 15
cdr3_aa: ASSPTSVIKRNQPQH

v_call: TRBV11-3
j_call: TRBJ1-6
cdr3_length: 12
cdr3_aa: ASSHGQDNSPLH

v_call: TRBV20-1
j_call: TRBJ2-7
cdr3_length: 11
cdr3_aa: SAITVGGAEQY

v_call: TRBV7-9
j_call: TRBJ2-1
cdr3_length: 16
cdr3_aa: ASSLGLAGGLRGNEQF

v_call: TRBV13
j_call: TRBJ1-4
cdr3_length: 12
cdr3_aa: ASSSMGGGEKLF

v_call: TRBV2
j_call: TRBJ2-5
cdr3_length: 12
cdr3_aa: AGKLGLRTKTQY

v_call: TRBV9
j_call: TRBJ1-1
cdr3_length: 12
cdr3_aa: ASSAPRQGWEAF

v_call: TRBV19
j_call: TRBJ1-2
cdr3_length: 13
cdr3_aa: ARSTQQAGDYGYT

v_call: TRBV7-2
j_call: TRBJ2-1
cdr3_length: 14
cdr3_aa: ASSLVLGQYEDEQF

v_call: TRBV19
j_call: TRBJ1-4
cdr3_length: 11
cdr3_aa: ASNRDRDEKLF

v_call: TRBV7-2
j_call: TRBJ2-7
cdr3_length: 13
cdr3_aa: ASSSPSGSPYEQY

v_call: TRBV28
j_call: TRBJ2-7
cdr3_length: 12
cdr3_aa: ASSLDFFTYEQY

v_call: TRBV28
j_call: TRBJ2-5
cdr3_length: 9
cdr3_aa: ASTVGETQY

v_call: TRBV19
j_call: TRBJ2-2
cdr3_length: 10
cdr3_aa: ASYDRGGELF

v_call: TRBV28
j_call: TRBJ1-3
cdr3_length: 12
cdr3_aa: ASRTRGAGNTIY

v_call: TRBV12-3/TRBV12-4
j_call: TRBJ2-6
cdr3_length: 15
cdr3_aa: ASEYRDTRSGANVLT

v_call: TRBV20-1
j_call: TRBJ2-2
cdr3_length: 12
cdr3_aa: SAREGGNTGELF

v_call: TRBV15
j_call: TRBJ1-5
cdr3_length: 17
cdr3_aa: ATSRDLPSEGKGGQPQH

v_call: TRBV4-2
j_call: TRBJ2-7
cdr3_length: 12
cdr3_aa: ASSHTGGTYEQY

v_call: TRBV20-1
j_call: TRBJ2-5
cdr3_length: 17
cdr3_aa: SARVPGTGTGVFGETQY

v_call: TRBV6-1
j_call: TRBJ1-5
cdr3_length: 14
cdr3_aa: ASSPLGLNSNQPQH

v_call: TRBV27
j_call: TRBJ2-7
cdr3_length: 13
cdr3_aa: TSSLSEALGDEQY

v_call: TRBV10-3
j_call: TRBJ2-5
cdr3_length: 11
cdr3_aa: AITAGEAETQY

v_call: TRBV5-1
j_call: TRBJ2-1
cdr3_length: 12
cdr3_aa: ASRPIVGNNEQF

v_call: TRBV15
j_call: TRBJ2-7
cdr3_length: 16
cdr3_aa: ATSRGWGLADKIYEQY

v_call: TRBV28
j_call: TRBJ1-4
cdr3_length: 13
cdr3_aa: ASTYGTDLNEKLF

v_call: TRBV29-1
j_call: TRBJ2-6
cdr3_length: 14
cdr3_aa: SVGQGGGSGANVLT

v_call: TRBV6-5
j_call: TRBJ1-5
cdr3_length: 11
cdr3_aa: ASSSGGHQPQH

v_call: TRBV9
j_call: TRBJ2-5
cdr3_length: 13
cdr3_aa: ASSVGNLMEETQY

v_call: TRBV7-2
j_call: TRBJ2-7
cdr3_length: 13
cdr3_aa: ASSLVAPSGGEQY

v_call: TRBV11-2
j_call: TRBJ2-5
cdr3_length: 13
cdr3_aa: ASSLQGGIGETQY

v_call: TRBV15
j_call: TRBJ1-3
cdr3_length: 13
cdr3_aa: ATSTDRASWNTIY

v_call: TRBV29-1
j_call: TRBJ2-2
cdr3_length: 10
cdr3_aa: SVTLDTGELF

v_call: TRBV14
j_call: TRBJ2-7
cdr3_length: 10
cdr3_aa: ASRFTGLEQY

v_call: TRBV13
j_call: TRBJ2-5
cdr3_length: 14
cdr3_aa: ATRSLVGFQVETQY

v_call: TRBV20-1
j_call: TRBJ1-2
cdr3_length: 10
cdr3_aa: SQRQGYYGYT

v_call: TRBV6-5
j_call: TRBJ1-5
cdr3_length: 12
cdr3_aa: ASSSRDGNQPQH

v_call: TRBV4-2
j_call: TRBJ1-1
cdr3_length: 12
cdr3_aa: ASRNPGQGPEAF

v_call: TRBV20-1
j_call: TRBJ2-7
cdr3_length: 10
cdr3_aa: SARDRSYEQY

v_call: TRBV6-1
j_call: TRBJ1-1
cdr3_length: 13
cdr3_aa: ASSRGTPMNTEAF

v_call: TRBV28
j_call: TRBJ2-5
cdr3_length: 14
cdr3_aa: ASSLVRGPIQETQY

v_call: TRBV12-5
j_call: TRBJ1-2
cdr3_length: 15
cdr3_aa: ASGLVQGASSNYGYT

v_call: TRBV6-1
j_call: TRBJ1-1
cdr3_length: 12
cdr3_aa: ASTSGGGNTEAF

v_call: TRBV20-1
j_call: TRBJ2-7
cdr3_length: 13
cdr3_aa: SARARGFFSTEQY

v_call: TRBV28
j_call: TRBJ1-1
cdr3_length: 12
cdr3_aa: ASTLQGASAEAF

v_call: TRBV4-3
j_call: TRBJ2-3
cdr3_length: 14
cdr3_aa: ASSQSPGQVGDTQY

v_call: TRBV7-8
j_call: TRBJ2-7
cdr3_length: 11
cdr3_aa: ASSYGQPYEQY

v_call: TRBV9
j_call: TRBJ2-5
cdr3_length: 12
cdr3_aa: ASSVGGGAETQY

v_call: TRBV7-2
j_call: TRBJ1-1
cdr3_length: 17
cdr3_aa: ASSYDREVPFNSNTEAF

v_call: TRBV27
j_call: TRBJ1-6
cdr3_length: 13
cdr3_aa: ASRPSGIGNSPLH

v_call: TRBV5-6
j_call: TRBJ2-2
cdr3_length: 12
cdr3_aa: ASSLGRDTGELF

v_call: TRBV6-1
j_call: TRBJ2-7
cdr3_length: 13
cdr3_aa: ASSPPGGQQNEQY

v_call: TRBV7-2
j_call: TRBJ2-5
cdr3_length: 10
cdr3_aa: ASSSSAETQY

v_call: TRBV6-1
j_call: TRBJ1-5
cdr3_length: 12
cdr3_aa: ASSLPDRQQPQH

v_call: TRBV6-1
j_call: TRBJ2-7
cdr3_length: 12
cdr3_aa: ASKAGISSYEQY

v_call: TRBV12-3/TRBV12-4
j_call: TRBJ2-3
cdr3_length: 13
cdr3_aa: ASSLLAGGPNTQY